A selection of T cell receptor beta chains follows, all from one sample in a study of T cells in Graves' hyperthyroidism and ophthalmopathy. Using its own MiXCR run on the multiplex PCR reads, TCRdb lists one record per CDR3 protein. Of roughly 510,000 distinct CDR3 sequences in the sample, over 35% were seen once. Source material: peripheral blood or thyroid tissue (not recorded which). The receptors here all came from an adult woman with Graves' disease, either hyperthyroidism or ophthalmopathy (not recorded which). Each CDR3 is given with its conserved first and last residue. D genes are given only for firm matches. Size is omitted from some rows. Given values are once, few, many or a class for expanded clones.

j_gene: TRBJ1-1; v_gene: TRBV29-1; len: 13; abundance: many; d_gene: -; CDR3aa: CSAALGVETEAFF; CDR3nt: TGCAGCGCCGCGTTGGGGGTCGAGACTGAAGCTTTCTTT
j_gene: TRBJ2-7; v_gene: TRBV7-8; len: 15; abundance: -; d_gene: -; CDR3aa: CASSLDAGGNYEQYF; CDR3nt: TGTGCCAGCAGCTTAGACGCCGGGGGCAACTACGAGCAGTACTTC
j_gene: TRBJ1-1; v_gene: TRBV10-3; len: 16; abundance: few; d_gene: -; CDR3aa: CAISERGTGSDTEAFF; CDR3nt: TGTGCCATCAGTGAGCGGGGTACAGGGAGTGACACTGAAGCTTTCTTT
j_gene: TRBJ1-2; v_gene: TRBV5-5; len: 14; abundance: -; d_gene: TRBD1; CDR3aa: CASSSDRGRYGYTF; CDR3nt: TGTGCCAGCAGCTCGGACAGGGGACGATATGGCTACACCTTC
j_gene: TRBJ1-1; v_gene: TRBV15; len: 15; abundance: -; d_gene: -; CDR3aa: CATSISGHLNTEAFF; CDR3nt: TGTGCCACCAGCATCTCGGGACATCTGAACACTGAAGCTTTCTTT
j_gene: TRBJ1-2; v_gene: TRBV15; len: 15; abundance: many; d_gene: -; CDR3aa: CATSSRVRTENGYTF; CDR3nt: TGTGCCACCAGTTCCAGAGTACGGACAGAGAATGGCTACACCTTC
j_gene: TRBJ2-7; v_gene: TRBV6-2/TRBV6-3; len: 12; abundance: many; d_gene: -; CDR3aa: CASSYGAGEQYF; CDR3nt: TGTGCCAGCAGTTACGGTGCGGGGGAGCAGTACTTC
j_gene: TRBJ2-2; v_gene: TRBV20-1; len: 16; abundance: -; d_gene: TRBD2; CDR3aa: CSAPGLAGGITGELFF; CDR3nt: TGCAGTGCTCCAGGACTAGCGGGAGGAATCACCGGGGAGCTGTTTTTT
j_gene: TRBJ1-6; v_gene: TRBV11-1; len: 16; abundance: -; d_gene: TRBD1; CDR3aa: CASSLAGTGLDSPLHF; CDR3nt: TGTGCCAGCAGCTTAGCCGGGACAGGATTGGATTCACCCCTCCACTTT
j_gene: TRBJ1-5; v_gene: TRBV12-3/TRBV12-4; len: 16; abundance: -; d_gene: -; CDR3aa: CASSLRQESWNQPQHF; CDR3nt: TGTGCCAGCAGTCTCCGACAGGAGAGTTGGAATCAGCCCCAGCATTTT
j_gene: TRBJ2-7; v_gene: TRBV29-1; len: 15; abundance: -; d_gene: TRBD2; CDR3aa: CSVVSYSGGRREQYF; CDR3nt: TGCAGCGTTGTATCCTATTCGGGAGGACGGCGCGAGCAGTACTTC
j_gene: TRBJ2-1; v_gene: TRBV2; len: 13; abundance: -; d_gene: -; CDR3aa: CASSGQGYNEQFF; CDR3nt: TGTGCCAGCAGTGGTCAGGGATACAATGAGCAGTTCTTC
j_gene: TRBJ1-1; v_gene: TRBV20-1; len: 13; abundance: many; d_gene: -; CDR3aa: CSATRHPGAEAFF; CDR3nt: TGCAGTGCGACCCGACACCCAGGCGCTGAAGCTTTCTTT
j_gene: TRBJ1-5; v_gene: TRBV5-6; len: 15; abundance: many; d_gene: TRBD1; CDR3aa: CASSYGQGIDQPQHF; CDR3nt: TGTGCCAGCAGCTACGGACAGGGTATTGACCAGCCCCAGCATTTT
j_gene: TRBJ2-7; v_gene: TRBV29-1; len: 13; abundance: few; d_gene: -; CDR3aa: CSVLAGRGREQYF; CDR3nt: TGCAGCGTTCTGGCAGGACGAGGAAGGGAGCAGTACTTC
j_gene: TRBJ2-6; v_gene: TRBV5-1; len: 17; abundance: -; d_gene: TRBD1; CDR3aa: CASSVGQAPSGANVLTF; CDR3nt: TGCGCCAGCAGCGTGGGACAGGCTCCATCTGGGGCCAACGTCCTGACTTTC
j_gene: TRBJ1-5; v_gene: TRBV19; len: 14; abundance: -; d_gene: TRBD1; CDR3aa: CASRGGAVNQPQHF; CDR3nt: TGTGCCAGCAGGGGGGGGGCCGTCAATCAGCCCCAGCATTTT
j_gene: TRBJ2-6; v_gene: TRBV28; len: 18; abundance: few; d_gene: -; CDR3aa: CASSLFVYQGPGANVLTF; CDR3nt: TGTGCCAGCAGTTTATTTGTCTACCAGGGTCCTGGGGCCAACGTCCTGACTTTC
j_gene: TRBJ1-6; v_gene: TRBV10-3; len: 15; abundance: -; d_gene: -; CDR3aa: CAISEKAGANSPLHF; CDR3nt: TGTGCCATCAGTGAGAAGGCAGGAGCTAATTCACCCCTCCACTTT
j_gene: TRBJ1-3; v_gene: TRBV29-1; len: 13; abundance: once; d_gene: TRBD1; CDR3aa: CSVEGQGGNTIYF; CDR3nt: TGCAGCGTTGAAGGACAGGGTGGAAATACCATATATTTT
j_gene: TRBJ1-3; v_gene: TRBV10-3; len: 14; abundance: few; d_gene: -; CDR3aa: CATSQGDSGNTIYF; CDR3nt: TGTGCCACCTCACAGGGAGACTCTGGAAACACCATATATTTT
j_gene: TRBJ2-5; v_gene: TRBV19; len: 12; abundance: -; d_gene: -; CDR3aa: CASSIDQETQYF; CDR3nt: TGTGCCAGTAGTATCGACCAAGAGACCCAGTACTTC
j_gene: TRBJ2-7; v_gene: TRBV10-3; len: 13; abundance: few; d_gene: TRBD1; CDR3aa: CASSFGQAYEQYF; CDR3nt: TGTGCCAGCAGTTTCGGACAGGCCTACGAGCAGTACTTC
j_gene: TRBJ2-7; v_gene: TRBV7-2; len: 14; abundance: many; d_gene: -; CDR3aa: CASSLVGSSHEQYF; CDR3nt: TGTGCCAGCAGCTTGGTCGGCTCCTCCCACGAGCAGTACTTC
j_gene: TRBJ2-3; v_gene: TRBV14; len: 14; abundance: -; d_gene: TRBD2; CDR3aa: CASSRLAEPATQYF; CDR3nt: TGTGCCAGCAGCCGCCTAGCGGAGCCCGCTACGCAGTATTTT
j_gene: TRBJ2-3; v_gene: TRBV29-1; len: 15; abundance: few; d_gene: -; CDR3aa: CSAPGVAVNTDTQYF; CDR3nt: TGCAGCGCACCTGGGGTAGCCGTAAACACAGATACGCAGTATTTT
j_gene: TRBJ1-5; v_gene: TRBV10-1; len: 14; abundance: many; d_gene: TRBD1; CDR3aa: CASSGGTVDQPQHF; CDR3nt: TGCGCCAGCAGCGGAGGGACAGTGGATCAGCCCCAGCATTTT
j_gene: TRBJ2-2; v_gene: TRBV7-2; len: 18; abundance: many; d_gene: TRBD2; CDR3aa: CASSPDRALAGSTGELFF; CDR3nt: TGTGCCAGCAGCCCCGATCGGGCCCTAGCGGGCTCCACCGGGGAGCTGTTTTTT
j_gene: TRBJ2-3; v_gene: TRBV5-1; len: 16; abundance: -; d_gene: TRBD2; CDR3aa: CASSLGLAGRTDTQYF; CDR3nt: TGCGCCAGCAGTTTGGGACTAGCGGGGCGCACAGATACGCAGTATTTT
j_gene: TRBJ2-7; v_gene: TRBV5-1; len: 13; abundance: many; d_gene: TRBD1; CDR3aa: CASSGQGAHEQYF; CDR3nt: TGCGCCAGCAGTGGACAGGGGGCCCACGAGCAGTACTTC
j_gene: TRBJ1-5; v_gene: TRBV25-1; len: 17; abundance: many; d_gene: -; CDR3aa: CASSGADETIGGQPQHF; CDR3nt: TGTGCCAGCAGTGGGGCTGACGAAACGATAGGAGGTCAGCCCCAGCATTTT
j_gene: TRBJ2-7; v_gene: TRBV7-1; len: 17; abundance: -; d_gene: TRBD2; CDR3aa: CASSIGASGRAEYEQYF; CDR3nt: TGTGCCAGCAGCATCGGGGCTAGCGGGAGGGCCGAATACGAGCAGTACTTC
j_gene: TRBJ1-1; v_gene: TRBV20-1; len: 11; abundance: -; d_gene: -; CDR3aa: CSAPLNTEAFF; CDR3nt: TGCAGTGCTCCATTGAACACTGAAGCTTTCTTT
j_gene: TRBJ2-5; v_gene: TRBV2; len: 15; abundance: -; d_gene: -; CDR3aa: CASSEAPGFSQPQYF; CDR3nt: TGTGCCAGCAGTGAAGCGCCTGGGTTTAGTCAGCCCCAGTACTTC
j_gene: TRBJ2-2; v_gene: TRBV5-1; len: 14; abundance: many; d_gene: -; CDR3aa: CASSMDVNTGELFF; CDR3nt: TGCGCCAGCAGCATGGACGTAAACACCGGGGAGCTGTTTTTT
j_gene: TRBJ2-7; v_gene: TRBV2; len: 12; abundance: -; d_gene: TRBD2; CDR3aa: CASSWTSGEQYF; CDR3nt: TGTGCCAGCAGTTGGACTAGTGGGGAGCAGTACTTC
j_gene: TRBJ1-2; v_gene: TRBV4-2; len: 15; abundance: many; d_gene: TRBD1; CDR3aa: CASSQDYGTVYGYTF; CDR3nt: TGTGCCAGCAGCCAAGATTACGGGACAGTCTATGGCTACACCTTC
j_gene: TRBJ1-2; v_gene: TRBV11-2; len: 15; abundance: many; d_gene: TRBD1; CDR3aa: CASSLGTGRPTGYTF; CDR3nt: TGTGCCAGCAGCTTAGGGACAGGCCGACCAACGGGCTACACCTTC
j_gene: TRBJ1-4; v_gene: TRBV25-1; len: 14; abundance: -; d_gene: -; CDR3aa: CASSQFGGYEKLFF; CDR3nt: TGTGCCAGCAGCCAATTCGGGGGGTATGAAAAACTGTTTTTT
j_gene: TRBJ1-2; v_gene: TRBV2; len: 12; abundance: few; d_gene: -; CDR3aa: CASSEGTDGYTF; CDR3nt: TGTGCCAGCAGTGAAGGGACAGATGGCTACACCTTC
j_gene: TRBJ2-3; v_gene: TRBV10-3; len: 14; abundance: many; d_gene: TRBD2; CDR3aa: CAISLAGGPDTQYF; CDR3nt: TGTGCCATCAGTCTAGCGGGAGGGCCAGATACGCAGTATTTT
j_gene: TRBJ2-7; v_gene: TRBV20-1; len: 18; abundance: -; d_gene: TRBD2; CDR3aa: CSAPLGGLAEGVPYEQYF; CDR3nt: TGCAGTGCACCCCTGGGTGGACTAGCGGAGGGGGTCCCCTACGAGCAGTACTTC
j_gene: TRBJ1-1; v_gene: TRBV12-3/TRBV12-4; len: 14; abundance: -; d_gene: -; CDR3aa: CASIRGGMNTEAFF; CDR3nt: TGTGCCAGCATCCGGGGGGGGATGAACACTGAAGCTTTCTTT
j_gene: TRBJ1-2; v_gene: TRBV2; len: 16; abundance: many; d_gene: TRBD1; CDR3aa: CASSEDGTARGYGYTF; CDR3nt: TGTGCCAGCAGTGAAGACGGGACAGCCAGAGGCTATGGCTACACCTTC
j_gene: TRBJ1-6; v_gene: TRBV27; len: 14; abundance: -; d_gene: -; CDR3aa: CASSIGQSNSPLHF; CDR3nt: TGTGCCAGCTCTATCGGTCAGAGTAATTCACCCCTCCACTTT
j_gene: TRBJ1-3; v_gene: TRBV7-2; len: 16; abundance: -; d_gene: -; CDR3aa: CASSQLLGSSGNTIYF; CDR3nt: TGTGCCAGCAGCCAACTTCTGGGGAGCTCTGGAAACACCATATATTTT
j_gene: TRBJ1-1; v_gene: TRBV7-6; len: 15; abundance: few; d_gene: -; CDR3aa: CASSLAGSMNTEAFF; CDR3nt: TGTGCCAGCAGCCTAGCCGGTTCGATGAACACTGAAGCTTTCTTT
j_gene: TRBJ2-7; v_gene: TRBV15; len: 14; abundance: -; d_gene: TRBD2; CDR3aa: CATSTERGSYEQYF; CDR3nt: TGTGCCACCAGCACCGAGCGGGGGTCCTACGAGCAGTACTTC
j_gene: TRBJ1-5; v_gene: TRBV7-3; len: 16; abundance: -; d_gene: TRBD1; CDR3aa: CASSSPDRGSNQPQHF; CDR3nt: TGTGCCAGCAGCTCTCCCGACAGGGGAAGCAATCAGCCCCAGCATTTT
j_gene: TRBJ2-5; v_gene: TRBV7-2; len: 13; abundance: -; d_gene: -; CDR3aa: CASSLGSDKPQYF; CDR3nt: TGTGCCAGCAGCTTAGGGTCTGACAAGCCCCAGTACTTC
j_gene: TRBJ1-2; v_gene: TRBV28; len: 14; abundance: many; d_gene: TRBD1; CDR3aa: CASSSSTGADGYTF; CDR3nt: TGTGCCAGCAGTTCCTCGACAGGGGCGGATGGCTACACCTTC
j_gene: TRBJ1-1; v_gene: TRBV11-2; len: 15; abundance: many; d_gene: -; CDR3aa: CASSPRGGMNTEAFF; CDR3nt: TGTGCCAGCAGCCCGCGGGGGGGGATGAACACTGAAGCTTTCTTT
j_gene: TRBJ1-4; v_gene: TRBV4-2; len: 15; abundance: -; d_gene: -; CDR3aa: CASSQVEQFNEKLFF; CDR3nt: TGTGCCAGCAGCCAAGTCGAACAGTTTAATGAAAAACTGTTTTTT
j_gene: TRBJ1-2; v_gene: TRBV10-3; len: 18; abundance: -; d_gene: TRBD1; CDR3aa: CAIPGPDGEGDRVYGYTF; CDR3nt: TGTGCCATCCCCGGGCCAGACGGCGAGGGGGACAGGGTGTATGGCTACACCTTC
j_gene: TRBJ2-7; v_gene: TRBV7-9; len: 15; abundance: few; d_gene: -; CDR3aa: CASRPSPRSSYEQYF; CDR3nt: TGTGCCAGCAGACCTTCCCCTAGGAGCTCCTACGAGCAGTACTTC